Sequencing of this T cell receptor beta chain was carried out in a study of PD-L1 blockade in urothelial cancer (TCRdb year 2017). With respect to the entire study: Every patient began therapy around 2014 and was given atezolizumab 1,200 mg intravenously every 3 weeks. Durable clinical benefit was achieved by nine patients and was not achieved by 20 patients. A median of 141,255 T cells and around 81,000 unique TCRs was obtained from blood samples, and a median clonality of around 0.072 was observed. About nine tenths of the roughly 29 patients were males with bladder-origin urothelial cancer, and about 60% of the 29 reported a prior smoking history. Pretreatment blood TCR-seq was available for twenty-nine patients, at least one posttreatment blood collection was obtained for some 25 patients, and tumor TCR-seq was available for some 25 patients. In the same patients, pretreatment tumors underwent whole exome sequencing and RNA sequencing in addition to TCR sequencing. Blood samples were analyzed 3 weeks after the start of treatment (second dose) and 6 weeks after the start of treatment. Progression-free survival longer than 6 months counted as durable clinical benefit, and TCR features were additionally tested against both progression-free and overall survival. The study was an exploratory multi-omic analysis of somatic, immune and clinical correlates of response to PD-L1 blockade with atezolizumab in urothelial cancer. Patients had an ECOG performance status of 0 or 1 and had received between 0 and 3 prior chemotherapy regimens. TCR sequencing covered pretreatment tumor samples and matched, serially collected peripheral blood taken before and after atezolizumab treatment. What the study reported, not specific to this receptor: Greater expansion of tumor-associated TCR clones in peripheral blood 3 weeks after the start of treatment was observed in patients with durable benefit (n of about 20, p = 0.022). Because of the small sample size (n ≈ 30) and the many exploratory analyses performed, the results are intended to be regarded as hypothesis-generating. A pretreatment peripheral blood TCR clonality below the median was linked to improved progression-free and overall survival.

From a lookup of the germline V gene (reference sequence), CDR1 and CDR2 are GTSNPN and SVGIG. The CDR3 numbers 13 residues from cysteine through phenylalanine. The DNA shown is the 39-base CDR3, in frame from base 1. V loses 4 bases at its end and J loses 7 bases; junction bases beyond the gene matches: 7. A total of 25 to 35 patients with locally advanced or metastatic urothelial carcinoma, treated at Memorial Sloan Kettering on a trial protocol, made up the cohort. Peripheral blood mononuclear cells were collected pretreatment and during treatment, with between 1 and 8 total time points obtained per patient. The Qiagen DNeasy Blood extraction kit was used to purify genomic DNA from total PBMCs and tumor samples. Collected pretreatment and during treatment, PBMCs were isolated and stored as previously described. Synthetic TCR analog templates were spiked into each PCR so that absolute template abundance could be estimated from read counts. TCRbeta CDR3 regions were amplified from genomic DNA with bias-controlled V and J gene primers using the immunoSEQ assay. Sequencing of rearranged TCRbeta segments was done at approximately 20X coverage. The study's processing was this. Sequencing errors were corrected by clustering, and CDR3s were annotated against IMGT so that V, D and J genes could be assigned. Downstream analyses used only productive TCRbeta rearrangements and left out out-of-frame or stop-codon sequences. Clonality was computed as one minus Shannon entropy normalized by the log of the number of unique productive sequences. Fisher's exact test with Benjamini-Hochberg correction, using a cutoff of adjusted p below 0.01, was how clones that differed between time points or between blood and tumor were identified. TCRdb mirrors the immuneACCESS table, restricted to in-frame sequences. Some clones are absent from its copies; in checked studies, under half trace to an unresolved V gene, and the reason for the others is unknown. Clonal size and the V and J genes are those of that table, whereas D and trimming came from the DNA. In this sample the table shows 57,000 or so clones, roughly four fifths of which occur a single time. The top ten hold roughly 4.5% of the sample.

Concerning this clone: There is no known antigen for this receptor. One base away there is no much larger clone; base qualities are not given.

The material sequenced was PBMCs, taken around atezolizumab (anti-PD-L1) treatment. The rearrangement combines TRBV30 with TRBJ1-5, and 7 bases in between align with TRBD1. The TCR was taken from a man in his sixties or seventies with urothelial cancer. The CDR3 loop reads CAWNDRAGQPQHF. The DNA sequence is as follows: TGTGCCTGGAACGACAGGGCCGGCCAGCCCCAGCATTTT. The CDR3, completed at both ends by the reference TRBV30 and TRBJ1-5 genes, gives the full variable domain SQTIHQWPATLVQPVGSPLSLECTVEGTSNPNLYWYRQAAGRGLQLLFYSVGIGQISSEVPQNLSASRPQDRQFILSSKKLLLSDSGFYLCAWNDRAGQPQHFGDGTRLSIL.